This TCR beta chain appears in the sequencing data of a study of blood T cell repertoires in COVID-19. About the research overall: COVID-19 samples collected from the United States, Italy and Spain covered acute and convalescent phases. PBMCs, B-cell-depleted T cells, or T cells were the source of the cDNA or gDNA that made up the material.

Under the authors' procedure: From reference gene primer amplification, estimates of nucleated cell counts were derived. TCRdb's copy holds only in-frame clones and misses some; the assay was immunoSEQ multiplex PCR. The DNA gave D and trimming, while V, J and clone size come from that table. The sample contains about 74,000 clones, around 90% of which appear only once. The germline V gene has CDR1 SGHNT and CDR2 YYREEE (reference sequence). Unmatched junction bases numbered 6, after V lost 7 bases and J lost 9 bases. The CDR3 contains 12 residues. The chain is built from TRBV5-4 and TRBJ2-1, with TRBD1 matching 8 bases. The clonotype originates from a woman over 75 with active or convalescent COVID-19. The sequencing input was peripheral blood. CDR3 in DNA: TGTGCCAGCGGGGACAGGTTTTCTGAGCAGTTCTTC. Amino acids: CASGDRFSEQFF.